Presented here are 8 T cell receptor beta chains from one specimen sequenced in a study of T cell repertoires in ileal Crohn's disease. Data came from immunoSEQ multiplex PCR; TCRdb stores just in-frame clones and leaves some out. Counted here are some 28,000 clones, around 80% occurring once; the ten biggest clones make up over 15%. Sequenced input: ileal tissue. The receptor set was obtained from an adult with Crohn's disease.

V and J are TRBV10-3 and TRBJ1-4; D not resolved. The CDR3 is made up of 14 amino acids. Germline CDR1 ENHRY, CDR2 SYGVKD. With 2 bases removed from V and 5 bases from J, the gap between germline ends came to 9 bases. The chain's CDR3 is CAISEAGRNEKLFF. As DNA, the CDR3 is TGTGCCATCAGTGAGGCCGGGAGAAATGAAAAACTGTTTTTT.

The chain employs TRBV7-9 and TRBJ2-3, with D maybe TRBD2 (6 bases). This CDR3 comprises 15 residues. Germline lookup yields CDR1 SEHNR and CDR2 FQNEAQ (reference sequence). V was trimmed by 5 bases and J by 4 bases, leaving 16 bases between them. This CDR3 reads CASSPGSGAADTQYF. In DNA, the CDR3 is TGTGCCAGCAGCCCAGGTTCGGGAGCGGCAGATACGCAGTATTTT.

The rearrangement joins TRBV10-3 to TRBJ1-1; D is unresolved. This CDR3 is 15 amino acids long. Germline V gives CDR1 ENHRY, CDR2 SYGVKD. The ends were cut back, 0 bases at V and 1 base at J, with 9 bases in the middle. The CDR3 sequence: CAISESPGRNTEAFF. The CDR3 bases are TGTGCCATCAGTGAGTCGCCCGGGAGGAACACTGAAGCTTTCTTT.

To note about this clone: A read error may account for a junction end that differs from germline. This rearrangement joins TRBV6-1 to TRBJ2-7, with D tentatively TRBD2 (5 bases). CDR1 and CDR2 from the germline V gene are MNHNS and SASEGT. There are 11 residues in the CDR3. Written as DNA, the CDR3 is TGTGCCAGCAGCCCCGGGGAAGCCGTTTTCTTC. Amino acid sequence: CASSPGEAVFF.

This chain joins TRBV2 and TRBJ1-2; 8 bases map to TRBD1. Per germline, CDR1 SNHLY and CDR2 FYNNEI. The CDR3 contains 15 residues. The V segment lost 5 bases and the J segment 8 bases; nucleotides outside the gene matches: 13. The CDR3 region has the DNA TGTGCCAGCAGTACTCCAGGGGGCCGCTTCGAAGGCTACACCTTC. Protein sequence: CASSTPGGRFEGYTF.

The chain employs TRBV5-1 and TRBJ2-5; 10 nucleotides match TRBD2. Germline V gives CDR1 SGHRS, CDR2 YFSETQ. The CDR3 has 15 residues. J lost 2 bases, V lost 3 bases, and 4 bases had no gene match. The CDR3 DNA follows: TGCGCCAGCAGCTGGACTAGCGGAGTACAAGAGACCCAGTACTTC. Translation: CASSWTSGVQETQYF.

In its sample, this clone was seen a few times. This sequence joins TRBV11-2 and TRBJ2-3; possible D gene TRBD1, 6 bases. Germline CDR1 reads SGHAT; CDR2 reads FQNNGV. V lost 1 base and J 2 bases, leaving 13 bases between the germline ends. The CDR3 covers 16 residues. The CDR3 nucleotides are TGTGCCAGCAGCTTAGTACAGGGCCGATTCACAGATACGCAGTATTTT. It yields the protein CASSLVQGRFTDTQYF.

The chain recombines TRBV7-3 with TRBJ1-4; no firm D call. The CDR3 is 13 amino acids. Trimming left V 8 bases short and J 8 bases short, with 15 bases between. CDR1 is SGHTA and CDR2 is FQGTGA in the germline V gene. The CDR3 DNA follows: TGTGCCAGCTCCCAAACAGCAGGCGAAAAACTGTTTTTT. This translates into CASSQTAGEKLFF. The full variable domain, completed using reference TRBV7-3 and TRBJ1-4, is GAGVSQTPSNKVTEKGKYVELRCDPISGHTALYWYRQSLGQGPEFLIYFQGTGAADDSGLPNDRFFAVRPEGSVSTLKIQRTERGDSAVYLCASSQTAGEKLFFGSGTQLSVL.